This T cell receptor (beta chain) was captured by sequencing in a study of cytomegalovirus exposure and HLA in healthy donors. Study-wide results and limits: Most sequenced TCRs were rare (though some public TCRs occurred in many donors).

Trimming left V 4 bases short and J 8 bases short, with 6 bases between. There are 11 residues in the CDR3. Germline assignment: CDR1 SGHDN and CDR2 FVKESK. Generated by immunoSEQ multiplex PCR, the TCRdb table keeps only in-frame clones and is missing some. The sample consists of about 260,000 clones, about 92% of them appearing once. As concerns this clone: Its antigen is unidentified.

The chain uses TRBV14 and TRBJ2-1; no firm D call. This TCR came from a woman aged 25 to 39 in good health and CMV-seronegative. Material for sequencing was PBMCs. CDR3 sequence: CASSPHDEQFF. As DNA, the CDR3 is TGTGCCAGCAGCCCGCACGATGAGCAGTTCTTC.